The rows below give T cell receptor beta chains drawn from one sample of a study of blood T cell repertoires in COVID-19. Here immunoSEQ multiplex PCR was the method, and the copy in TCRdb shows in-frame clones only, minus some. The sample records 150,000 to 200,000 clones, around four fifths being singletons. The sample consisted of peripheral blood. Receptor source: a human donor in a cohort sampled during active COVID-19. Both conserved end residues are part of each CDR3. The D gene is left open where the match is weak. Clone size is not always given. Where it is, it says once, few, many or a class for expanded clones.

d_call: -; v_call: TRBV19; j_call: TRBJ2-5; clone_size: -; cdr3_nt: TGTGCCAGTAGTATTGGGCGGGCGGCAGAGACCCAGTACTTC; cdr3_aa: CASSIGRAAETQYF
d_call: TRBD1; v_call: TRBV15; j_call: TRBJ2-2; clone_size: many; cdr3_nt: TGTGCCACCAGCAGAGTACCGGGACAGGGGAACACCGGGGAGCTGTTTTTT; cdr3_aa: CATSRVPGQGNTGELFF
d_call: -; v_call: TRBV11-3; j_call: TRBJ1-6; clone_size: -; cdr3_nt: TGTGCCAGCAGCACGAGGTTCGATTCACCCCTCCACTTT; cdr3_aa: CASSTRFDSPLHF
d_call: -; v_call: TRBV3-1/TRBV3-2; j_call: TRBJ2-5; clone_size: -; cdr3_nt: TGTGCCAGCACCCGGCTTGGGGGGAGTGGCGAGACCCAGTACTTC; cdr3_aa: CASTRLGGSGETQYF
d_call: TRBD1; v_call: TRBV5-4; j_call: TRBJ1-6; clone_size: -; cdr3_nt: TGTGCCAGCAGCTTACTACAGGGGCCCCTCCACTTT; cdr3_aa: CASSLLQGPLHF
d_call: -; v_call: TRBV7-2; j_call: TRBJ1-3; clone_size: -; cdr3_nt: TGTGCCAGCAGCTTGGGGCCGTCCGTCTCTGGAAACACCATATATTTT; cdr3_aa: CASSLGPSVSGNTIYF
d_call: TRBD2; v_call: TRBV9; j_call: TRBJ2-5; clone_size: -; cdr3_nt: TGTGCCAGCAGCGATAGCGGGGGTTGGGTGGAGACCCAGTACTTC; cdr3_aa: CASSDSGGWVETQYF
d_call: -; v_call: TRBV15; j_call: TRBJ1-2; clone_size: few; cdr3_nt: TGTGCCACCAGCAGAGAGGACAGTAACTATGGCTACACCTTC; cdr3_aa: CATSREDSNYGYTF
d_call: -; v_call: TRBV5-6; j_call: TRBJ1-6; clone_size: -; cdr3_nt: TGTGCCAGCAGCTTGGGCAGGGTCACCTCACCCCTCCACTTT; cdr3_aa: CASSLGRVTSPLHF
d_call: -; v_call: TRBV4-3; j_call: TRBJ1-2; clone_size: -; cdr3_nt: TGCGCCAGATCCGGCACAGGGCACTATGGCTACACCTTC; cdr3_aa: CARSGTGHYGYTF
d_call: -; v_call: TRBV29-1; j_call: TRBJ1-1; clone_size: -; cdr3_nt: TGCAGCGTTGAAGAGGAGGGGTTGGGCACTGAAGCTTTCTTT; cdr3_aa: CSVEEEGLGTEAFF
d_call: -; v_call: TRBV3-1/TRBV3-2; j_call: TRBJ1-6; clone_size: -; cdr3_nt: TGTGCCAGCAGCCCCGCCTCGAGGAATTCACCCCTCCACTTT; cdr3_aa: CASSPASRNSPLHF
d_call: TRBD2; v_call: TRBV5-1; j_call: TRBJ2-3; clone_size: -; cdr3_nt: TGCGCCAGCAGCCTAGCGGGGACCACAGATACGCAGTATTTT; cdr3_aa: CASSLAGTTDTQYF
d_call: TRBD1; v_call: TRBV4-3; j_call: TRBJ1-2; clone_size: -; cdr3_nt: TGCGCCAGCAGCCTGATTAGTTCCGGGACAGGGCAGTATGGCTACACCTTC; cdr3_aa: CASSLISSGTGQYGYTF
d_call: -; v_call: TRBV15; j_call: TRBJ1-5; clone_size: -; cdr3_nt: TGTGCCACCAGCAGCGGTAGACAGAGCAATCAGCCCCAGCATTTT; cdr3_aa: CATSSGRQSNQPQHF
d_call: -; v_call: TRBV11-3; j_call: TRBJ1-1; clone_size: -; cdr3_nt: TGTGCCAGCAGCTTCTACAGGGACACTGAAGCTTTCTTT; cdr3_aa: CASSFYRDTEAFF
d_call: -; v_call: TRBV6-4; j_call: TRBJ2-7; clone_size: once; cdr3_nt: TGTGCCAGCAGTGACACCCCCAGGGGCGAGCAGTACTTC; cdr3_aa: CASSDTPRGEQYF
d_call: -; v_call: TRBV27; j_call: TRBJ2-3; clone_size: -; cdr3_nt: TGTGCCAGCAGTCTGCACAGGGTGGAAAATACGCAGTATTTT; cdr3_aa: CASSLHRVENTQYF
d_call: TRBD1; v_call: TRBV7-6; j_call: TRBJ2-5; clone_size: -; cdr3_nt: TGTGCCAGCAGCCTCCTTACAGGGGGCTGGGAGACCCAGTACTTC; cdr3_aa: CASSLLTGGWETQYF
d_call: -; v_call: TRBV11-3; j_call: TRBJ2-7; clone_size: -; cdr3_nt: TGTGCCAGCAGCTTCGGGGGTGTGGGCGAGCAGTACTTC; cdr3_aa: CASSFGGVGEQYF
d_call: TRBD2; v_call: TRBV4-3; j_call: TRBJ2-1; clone_size: -; cdr3_nt: TGCGCCAGCAGCCTAGGCGGCGGGAGGGCCTCCTACAATGAGCAGTTCTTC; cdr3_aa: CASSLGGGRASYNEQFF
d_call: -; v_call: TRBV6-5; j_call: TRBJ1-2; clone_size: few; cdr3_nt: TGTGCCAGCACCCGATTTGTGGGGCAATATGGCTACACCTTC; cdr3_aa: CASTRFVGQYGYTF
d_call: -; v_call: TRBV4-1; j_call: TRBJ1-4; clone_size: -; cdr3_nt: TGCGCCAGCAGCCAAATCGGACTGGGGGCGGGTGAAAAACTGTTTTTT; cdr3_aa: CASSQIGLGAGEKLFF
d_call: TRBD1; v_call: TRBV30; j_call: TRBJ2-5; clone_size: few; cdr3_nt: TGTGCCTGGAGCCAAAGGACAGGTGCCAAGGAGTACTTC; cdr3_aa: CAWSQRTGAKEYF
d_call: -; v_call: TRBV7-9; j_call: TRBJ2-2; clone_size: -; cdr3_nt: TGTGCCAGCAGCTTACAGGGGCCCGGGGCCGGGGAGCTGTTTTTT; cdr3_aa: CASSLQGPGAGELFF
d_call: TRBD2; v_call: TRBV4-3; j_call: TRBJ2-4; clone_size: -; cdr3_nt: TGCGCCAGCAGCCAAGGGACTAGCTCACCCCTAGCCAAAAACATTCAGTACTTC; cdr3_aa: CASSQGTSSPLAKNIQYF
d_call: TRBD1; v_call: TRBV10-3; j_call: TRBJ2-3; clone_size: -; cdr3_nt: TGTGCCATCAGCAAGGGACAGACAGGGGATGATACGCAGTATTTT; cdr3_aa: CAISKGQTGDDTQYF
d_call: -; v_call: TRBV5-5; j_call: TRBJ2-5; clone_size: -; cdr3_nt: TGTGCCAGCAGCTTGAGGGGGGGCAGTGCGGGTTACTCCAAAGAGACCCAGTACTTC; cdr3_aa: CASSLRGGSAGYSKETQYF
d_call: TRBD2; v_call: TRBV4-1; j_call: TRBJ2-2; clone_size: -; cdr3_nt: TGCGCCAGCAGCTCCAGAAAGGACGGGGGGGACCCCGGGGAGCTGTTTTTT; cdr3_aa: CASSSRKDGGDPGELFF
d_call: -; v_call: TRBV18; j_call: TRBJ1-1; clone_size: -; cdr3_nt: TGTGCCAGCTCGTTTGAGACTGAAGCTTTCTTT; cdr3_aa: CASSFETEAFF
d_call: TRBD1; v_call: TRBV2; j_call: TRBJ2-6; clone_size: -; cdr3_nt: TGTGCCAGCCGACAGGGCTCTGGGGCCAACGTCCTGACTTTC; cdr3_aa: CASRQGSGANVLTF
d_call: TRBD1; v_call: TRBV7-2; j_call: TRBJ2-5; clone_size: -; cdr3_nt: TGTGCCAGCAGCTTAATTCGGGGACAGATCCAAGAGACCCAGTACTTC; cdr3_aa: CASSLIRGQIQETQYF
d_call: TRBD2; v_call: TRBV2; j_call: TRBJ2-7; clone_size: -; cdr3_nt: TGTGCCAGCAGCACTAGCGGGCGGTACGAGCAGTACTTC; cdr3_aa: CASSTSGRYEQYF